This TCR beta chain was captured in a study of liver allograft versus peripheral blood T cells. Study as a whole: Comparisons were made between T cell receptor repertoires found in transplanted livers and those circulating in recipients' peripheral blood. The study's findings and limits: Peripheral blood reportedly held T cell receptor repertoires that differed from those inside liver allografts.

This clonotype was observed a few times. Antigen: not known. CDR3 length: 14 residues. Looked up from germline, CDR1 is SGHRS and CDR2 is YFSETQ. V was cut by 5 bases and J by 4 bases, with 12 bases left in between. TCRdb used MiXCR to reprocess the reads, holding one entry per CDR3 protein. Counted here are about 9,000 distinct CDR3 sequences, approximately 16% occurring once; the ten biggest clones make up less than 3%. The TCR comes from a human patient who had a liver transplant. Some T cells may have originated in the graft donor. This chain uses TRBV5-1 with TRBJ1-4, with D uncertain. CDR3 DNA sequence: TGCGCCAGCAGGGAGGGCACCAATAATGAAAAACTGTTTTTT. It codes for CASREGTNNEKLFF.